Listed below are T cell receptor beta chains from one sample, sequenced in a study of T cell responses to AZD1222 COVID-19 vaccine. TCRdb's table, derived via immunoSEQ multiplex PCR, lists solely in-frame clones and lacks some. Here the sample spans approximately 140,000 clones, 90% to 95% being singletons. Sample: peripheral blood, taken on day 0 of AZD1222 vaccination. These receptors were taken from an adult in good health. Each CDR3 is given with its conserved first and last residue. The D gene is left open where the match is weak. A clone size is listed for some rows: how often the clone was seen (once, few, many), or a class if it is expanded.

TRBJ2-7	TRBD1	TRBV7-3	.	CASSATGGFVYEQYF	TGTGCCAGCAGCGCGACAGGGGGCTTCGTATACGAGCAGTACTTC
TRBJ2-2	.	TRBV9	.	CASSVGGGGGELFF	TGTGCCAGCAGCGTAGGTGGAGGGGGCGGGGAGCTGTTTTTT
TRBJ1-2	TRBD1	TRBV4-3	.	CASSQRQGVDGYTF	TGCGCCAGCAGCCAAAGACAGGGGGTGGATGGCTACACCTTC
TRBJ2-7	.	TRBV12-3/TRBV12-4	.	CASSLGQGGEQYF	TGTGCCAGCAGTTTGGGGCAGGGAGGCGAGCAGTACTTC
TRBJ1-1	.	TRBV20-1	.	CSARDLAEAFF	TGCAGTGCTAGAGATCTGGCTGAAGCTTTCTTT
TRBJ2-2	.	TRBV3-1/TRBV3-2	.	CASSQGGYTGELFF	TGTGCCAGCAGCCAGGGTGGCTACACCGGGGAGCTGTTTTTT
TRBJ1-1	TRBD1	TRBV7-2	.	CASSGDRGTEAFF	TGTGCCAGCAGCGGGGACAGGGGCACTGAAGCTTTCTTT
TRBJ2-7	TRBD2	TRBV6-2/TRBV6-3	once	CASSYSLAGLSYEQYF	TGTGCCAGCAGTTACTCCCTAGCGGGGCTCTCCTACGAGCAGTACTTC
TRBJ2-2	TRBD2	TRBV4-3	.	CASSHRGLAGNTGELFF	TGCGCCAGCAGCCATAGAGGACTAGCGGGGAACACCGGGGAGCTGTTTTTT
TRBJ2-1	TRBD2	TRBV6-2/TRBV6-3	.	CASSYVLAEGGYNEQFF	TGTGCCAGCAGTTACGTACTAGCGGAGGGAGGGTACAATGAGCAGTTCTTC
TRBJ1-1	.	TRBV19	few	CASSNYPGPSNTEAFF	TGTGCCAGTAGTAATTACCCCGGGCCATCGAACACTGAAGCTTTCTTT
TRBJ1-4	.	TRBV13	.	CASSLVREAEKLFF	TGTGCCAGCAGCTTAGTTCGGGAGGCTGAAAAACTGTTTTTT
TRBJ2-7	.	TRBV11-2	few	CASSPRTDSYEQYF	TGTGCCAGCAGCCCGAGGACAGATTCCTACGAGCAGTACTTC
TRBJ2-7	.	TRBV19	.	CASSLTVSYEQYF	TGTGCCAGTAGTTTGACAGTCTCCTACGAGCAGTACTTC
TRBJ1-5	.	TRBV29-1	.	CSVRGGFDQPQHF	TGCAGCGTCCGGGGAGGGTTCGACCAGCCCCAGCATTTT
TRBJ1-1	TRBD1	TRBV19	.	CASSITGVNTEAFF	TGTGCCAGTAGTATTACAGGGGTGAACACTGAAGCTTTCTTT
TRBJ1-6	.	TRBV3-1/TRBV3-2	.	CASSPLPFQSPLHF	TGTGCCAGCAGCCCACTCCCTTTTCAATCACCCCTCCACTTT
TRBJ1-5	.	TRBV27	few	CASGRDISSGQPQHF	TGTGCCAGCGGCCGGGACATCAGCTCGGGTCAGCCCCAGCATTTT
TRBJ1-2	.	TRBV5-1	.	CASRRDLNNYGYTF	TGCGCCAGCAGGAGGGACCTAAATAACTATGGCTACACCTTC
TRBJ2-7	.	TRBV13	once	CASSSTYEQYF	TGTGCCAGCAGCTCCACCTACGAGCAGTACTTC
TRBJ1-6	TRBD1	TRBV6-1	.	CASSEYVRGQGNSPLHF	TGTGCCAGCAGTGAATATGTACGGGGACAGGGAAATTCACCCCTCCACTTT
TRBJ1-1	.	TRBV6-5	.	CASSYWGKGTGTEAFF	TGTGCCAGCAGTTACTGGGGCAAGGGTACTGGGACTGAAGCTTTCTTT
TRBJ2-7	TRBD2	TRBV28	.	CASSLPGGMAYEQYF	TGTGCCAGCAGTTTACCCGGGGGGATGGCCTACGAGCAGTACTTC
TRBJ2-5	TRBD2	TRBV7-6	.	CASSFRLTSGGQETQYF	TGTGCCAGCAGCTTTCGTTTGACTAGCGGGGGACAAGAGACCCAGTACTTC
TRBJ1-1	.	TRBV6-4	.	CASSDSEETEAFF	TGTGCCAGCAGTGATAGTGAGGAGACTGAAGCTTTCTTT
TRBJ1-1	TRBD1	TRBV10-3	once	CAVTGGQGEAFF	TGTGCCGTGACAGGGGGCCAGGGTGAAGCTTTCTTT
TRBJ1-6	TRBD1	TRBV3-1/TRBV3-2	.	CASSQLDRDNSPLHF	TGTGCCAGCAGCCAATTGGACAGGGATAATTCACCCCTCCACTTT
TRBJ2-1	TRBD1	TRBV10-1	once	CARGQGAVPDEQFF	TGCGCCAGAGGACAGGGGGCGGTCCCCGATGAGCAGTTCTTC
TRBJ1-6	TRBD1	TRBV19	.	CASSSRQGNSPLHF	TGTGCCAGTAGTTCCCGACAGGGGAACTCACCCCTCCACTTT
TRBJ1-6	.	TRBV13	.	CASSFSPMGNSPLHF	TGTGCCAGCAGCTTTTCTCCGATGGGAAATTCACCCCTCCACTTT
TRBJ1-3	.	TRBV28	.	CASRDATSGNTIYF	TGTGCCAGCAGGGATGCTACCTCTGGAAACACCATATATTTT
TRBJ1-2	TRBD1	TRBV4-3	.	CASSQAEAGGYYGYTF	TGCGCCAGCAGCCAAGCGGAGGCAGGGGGCTACTATGGCTACACCTTC
TRBJ2-1	.	TRBV7-3	.	CASSLGPGVNNEQFF	TGTGCCAGCAGCTTGGGTCCGGGTGTCAATAATGAGCAGTTCTTC
TRBJ2-1	.	TRBV7-3	once	CASSSPGLRDLDNEQFF	TGTGCCAGCAGCTCCCCGGGACTTAGGGACTTAGACAATGAGCAGTTCTTC
TRBJ1-2	.	TRBV4-3	.	CASSQGWENYGYTF	TGCGCCAGCAGCCAAGGTTGGGAGAACTATGGCTACACCTTC
TRBJ1-6	.	TRBV7-9	many	CASSSGGLGRPLHF	TGTGCCAGCAGCTCCGGCGGCCTGGGACGACCCCTCCACTTT
TRBJ1-2	TRBD1	TRBV7-2	once	CASSLDRDDGYTF	TGTGCCAGCAGCCTAGACAGGGACGATGGCTACACCTTC
TRBJ1-5	TRBD1	TRBV15	few	CATSRSRGPGNQPQHF	TGTGCCACCAGCCGCAGCAGGGGGCCAGGCAATCAGCCCCAGCATTTT
TRBJ1-3	TRBD1	TRBV6-4	.	CASSEDRCTSGNTIYF	TGTGCCAGCAGTGAGGACAGGTGTACCTCTGGAAACACCATATATTTT
TRBJ2-1	TRBD2	TRBV10-3	.	CAISPGLASNNNEQFF	TGTGCCATCAGTCCGGGACTAGCGTCTAACAACAATGAGCAGTTCTTC
TRBJ1-5	.	TRBV4-2	.	CASSQDILQPQHF	TGTGCCAGCAGCCAAGATATATTACAGCCCCAGCATTTT
TRBJ1-3	.	TRBV28	.	CASSPSGDAGNTIYF	TGTGCCAGCAGTCCCTCGGGGGATGCTGGAAACACCATATATTTT
TRBJ2-7	TRBD1	TRBV9	once	CASSVGGTGYEQYF	TGTGCCAGCAGCGTAGGGGGGACAGGCTACGAGCAGTACTTC
TRBJ2-5	.	TRBV28	.	CASLLNYMLAFRETQYF	TGTGCCAGCCTACTTAATTATATGCTAGCTTTTCGTGAGACCCAGTACTTC
TRBJ2-3	.	TRBV10-3	.	CAISYSLATDTQYF	TGTGCCATCAGCTACTCGTTGGCCACAGATACGCAGTATTTT
TRBJ2-3	.	TRBV27	.	CASALRGTQYF	TGTGCCAGCGCCCTTCGAGGTACGCAGTATTTT
TRBJ2-5	TRBD2	TRBV24-1	.	CATSAAGGPETQYF	TGTGCCACCAGTGCGGCGGGGGGGCCGGAGACCCAGTACTTC
TRBJ1-2	TRBD1	TRBV29-1	.	CSVGGGPGGYGYTF	TGCAGCGTTGGGGGAGGGCCAGGGGGCTATGGCTACACCTTC
TRBJ2-3	.	TRBV28	.	CASSLGSVQDTQYF	TGTGCCAGCAGTTTGGGTAGCGTACAAGATACGCAGTATTTT